Presented here are 30 T cell receptor beta chains from one specimen sequenced in a study of CD8+CD57+ T cells in acquired aplastic anemia. Template material for TCR beta VDJ and CDR3 profiling consisted of genomic DNA. Each CDR3 protein is one row after TCRdb ran MiXCR on the reads. The table lists around 140,000 distinct CDR3 sequences, 41% of them singletons. Sequenced input: sorted CD4+, CD8+, or CD8+CD57+ T cells (not recorded which) from PBMCs. Source of these receptors: a human donor in good health, serving as a control.

This clonotype was recorded many times. The rearrangement joins TRBV2 to TRBJ1-6; 9 nucleotides match TRBD1. With 6 bases clipped from V and 7 bases from J, the junction kept 13 bases outside the gene matches. The length of the CDR3 is 17 residues. Per germline, CDR1 SNHLY and CDR2 FYNNEI. The CDR3 region is CASSESTGTGPNSPLHF. The DNA for the CDR3 is TGTGCCAGCAGCGAGTCCACGGGGACAGGGCCAAATTCACCCCTCCACTTT.

Turning to this clonotype: A much more abundant neighbour one base away suggests this may be a read error. The chain recombines TRBV7-2 with TRBJ1-4, with 7 bases aligning to TRBD1. From germline, CDR1 is SGHTA and CDR2 FQGNSA. The CDR3 has 15 amino acids. The CDR3 DNA reads as TGTGCCAGCAGCCCCTACAGGGGTCCGAATGAAAAACTGTCTTTT. Translation gives CASSPYRGPNEKLSF.

This clonotype was detected many times. The chain uses TRBV29-1 and TRBJ2-7; D ambiguous. The CDR3 is 12 amino acids. Trimming took 0 bases from V and 3 from J, leaving 6 bases between them. Germline values: CDR1 SQVTM, CDR2 ANQGSEA. CDR3 sequence (DNA): TGCAGCGTTGAAGAGGGCGGCTACGAGCAGTACTTC. The encoded protein is CSVEEGGYEQYF.

This clonotype was detected ten times or more. The chain uses TRBV9 and TRBJ1-2; 7 bases line up with TRBD1. Germline V lookup: CDR1 SGDLS, CDR2 YYNGEE. The V and J ends lost 3 bases and 0 bases, in that order; junction bases with no gene match: 5. The CDR3 spans 15 residues. The CDR3 region is CASSARQGPNYGYTF. The CDR3 DNA is TGTGCCAGCAGCGCCAGACAGGGACCTAACTATGGCTACACCTTC. The entire variable domain, with the rest obtained from reference TRBV9 and TRBJ1-2, is as follows: DSGVTQTPKHLITATGQRVTLRCSPRSGDLSVYWYQQSLDQGLQFLIQYYNGEERAKGNILERFSAQQFPDLHSELNLSSLELGDSALYFCASSARQGPNYGYTFGSGTRLTVV.

This clonotype was counted ten times or more. The chain uses TRBV6-6 and TRBJ2-1; TRBD2 aligns across 7 bases. This CDR3 has 15 amino acids. Trimming took 2 bases from V and 5 from J; bases not matched to a gene: 6. Germline-derived CDR1 and CDR2 are MNHNY and SVGAGI (reference sequence). The CDR3 reads CASSYGRVVDNEQFF. DNA of the CDR3: TGTGCCAGCAGTTACGGGAGGGTAGTGGACAATGAGCAGTTCTTC.

The rearrangement links TRBV24-1 to TRBJ2-1, with D unclear. This CDR3 region has 14 residues. CDR1 KGHDR and CDR2 SFDVKD come from the germline V gene. The V end was cut by 3 bases, the J end by 3 bases, with 8 bases between. The CDR3 nucleotides are TGTGCCACCAGTGATAGTTCGGACTACAATGAGCAGTTCTTC. It yields the protein CATSDSSDYNEQFF.

There are many counts of this clonotype. The chain links TRBV5-1 to TRBJ1-1; D unresolved. The germline gives CDR1 SGHRS, CDR2 YFSETQ. The CDR3 totals 13 residues. Trimming left V 4 bases short and J 5 bases short, with 12 bases between. The CDR3 coding sequence is TGCGCCAGCAGCACACCCATGGGTACTGAAGCTTTCTTT. Protein: CASSTPMGTEAFF.

This clonotype was detected many times. The gene calls are TRBV19 and TRBJ1-5; D not resolved. The germline V and J ends were trimmed by 7 bases and 1 base, with 5 bases remaining between them. CDR1 is LNHDA and CDR2 is SQIVND in the germline V gene (reference sequence). The CDR3 has 12 amino acids. The CDR3 protein is CASTDSNQPQHF. CDR3 bases: TGTGCCAGTACAGACAGCAATCAGCCCCAGCATTTT.

Ten or more counts support this clonotype. The chain combines TRBV2 with TRBJ2-2; a possible D gene is TRBD1 (6 bases). The CDR3 extends over 15 amino acids. Between the trimmed V and J ends, which lost 11 bases and 7 bases, there was a span of 23 bases. Germline V gene data show CDR1 as SNHLY and CDR2 as FYNNEI. The CDR3 protein is CAAEGRGGSGGELFF. CDR3 nucleotides: TGTGCCGCCGAGGGGCGAGGGGGAAGTGGCGGGGAGCTGTTTTTT.

This clonotype was picked up a small number of times. This chain links TRBV10-3 with TRBJ1-1; 9 bases agree with TRBD1. From germline, CDR1 is ENHRY and CDR2 SYGVKD. CDR3 length equals 14 residues. With V trimmed by 6 bases and J by 1 base, 3 bases remained unmatched. The CDR3 region has the DNA TGTGCCATCAGATGGGGACAGGGGAACACTGAAGCTTTCTTT. The encoded protein is CAIRWGQGNTEAFF.

This chain joins TRBV24-1 and TRBJ2-1; unclear D gene. The CDR3 length is 11 residues. CDR1 and CDR2 from the germline V gene are KGHDR and SFDVKD. Trimming left V 1 base short and J 9 bases short, with 3 bases between. CDR3 DNA sequence: TGTGCCACCAGTGATTTTAGTGAGCAGTTCTTC. This translates into CATSDFSEQFF.

This clonotype was observed at least ten times. The chain is built from TRBV21-1 and TRBJ2-3; the DNA was not used to check the table's D call, TRBD1. TRBV21-1 is classified as a pseudogene. The CDR3 runs 19 residues. The CDR3 spells CASSRTAPKRGTSTDTQYF. The CDR3 DNA reads TGTGCCAGCAGCAGAACCGCCCCAAAGCGGGGGACTAGCACAGATACGCAGTATTTT.

Ten or more counts support this clonotype. This rearrangement joins TRBV20-1 to TRBJ2-1; D remains ambiguous. Per the germline V gene, CDR1 is DFQATT and CDR2 is SNEGSKA (reference sequence). The CDR3 totals 13 residues. With 5 bases removed from V and 6 bases from J, the gap between germline ends came to 14 bases. The CDR3 nucleotides read TGCAGTGCTCTCGGTTGGGTGCTCAATGAGCAGTTCTTC. It translates to CSALGWVLNEQFF.

This clonotype was picked up a small number of times. The chain recombines TRBV10-3 with TRBJ2-1; D is uncertain. Germline V gene lookup returns CDR1 ENHRY and CDR2 SYGVKD. V was shortened by 3 bases and J by 5 bases, with 20 bases between the two germline ends. This CDR3 spans 17 amino acids. The CDR3 loop reads CAISDRATESKNNEQFF. The CDR3 DNA sequence: TGTGCCATCAGTGACAGAGCTACCGAGAGCAAAAACAATGAGCAGTTCTTC.

This clonotype was seen many times. The rearrangement joins TRBV5-5 to TRBJ1-1; no clear D gene. CDR3 length: 15 residues. The V gene lost 1 base and the J gene lost 4 bases, with 14 bases spanning the gap. In germline, CDR1 is SGHKS, CDR2 YYEKEE (reference sequence). DNA of the CDR3: TGTGCCAGCAGCTTGTTATCTGGGAGTGGCACTGAAGCTTTCTTT. Its translation is CASSLLSGSGTEAFF.

This chain connects TRBV18 to TRBJ1-4; 10 positions agree with TRBD1. Per germline, CDR1 KGHSH and CDR2 LQKENI. V dropped 4 bases and J dropped 8; count of bases not matched to a gene: 7. The CDR3 has 15 amino acids. CDR3 in DNA: TGTGCCAGCTCACTCGGGACAGGGGTAAAGGAAAAACTGTTTTTT. This sequence encodes CASSLGTGVKEKLFF.

The CDR3 nucleotides are TGTGCCAGCAGTTCCGGGAACGTTCGCTACAATGAGCAGTTCTTC. This gives the protein CASSSGNVRYNEQFF. The chain employs TRBV27 and TRBJ2-1; D is possibly TRBD2 (5 bases). The V end lost 4 bases, the J end lost 3 bases, and 13 bases lay between the germline ends. The CDR3 spans 15 residues. Germline values: CDR1 MNHEY, CDR2 SMNVEV (reference sequence).

As for this clonotype: One junction end disagrees with the germline gene, perhaps due to a read error. The chain employs TRBV15 and TRBJ2-3; D ambiguous. CDR1 is LNHNV and CDR2 is YYDKDF in the germline V gene (reference sequence). The CDR3 loop spans 17 amino acids. The CDR3 region is CATSRDLSSKNTDTRYF. CDR3 nucleotide sequence: TGCGCCACCAGCAGAGACCTCTCGAGCAAGAACACAGATACGCGGTATTTT.

Ten or more counts support this clonotype. This chain links TRBV5-1 with TRBJ2-3, with D perhaps TRBD1 (5 bases). The germline V gene encodes CDR1 SGHRS and CDR2 YFSETQ. This CDR3 is built from 13 residues. V was clipped by 7 bases and J by 0 bases, with 9 bases between them. DNA for the CDR3: TGCGCCAGCGCGCAGGGAAGCACAGATACGCAGTATTTT. Protein sequence: CASAQGSTDTQYF.

In this sample, this clonotype turned up a few times. V and J are TRBV5-1 and TRBJ2-1, with 10 bases lining up with TRBD2. Trimming at V came to 2 bases and at J to 10 bases, leaving 9 bases not matched to a gene. The CDR3 runs 15 residues. The germline CDR1 and CDR2 sequences are SGHRS and YFSETQ. The CDR3 nucleotides read TGCGCCAGCAGCTTTCTAGCGGGAGTTCAAGGGGAGCAGTTCTTC. Its translation: CASSFLAGVQGEQFF.

This clonotype was counted between two and nine times. The V gene is TRBV5-1, the J gene TRBJ2-1, with TRBD2 matching 14 bases. From germline, CDR1 is SGHRS and CDR2 YFSETQ. This CDR3 is built from 16 residues. The junction had 7 bases not matched to a gene; V was cut back by 4 bases and J by 7 bases. The CDR3 here is CASSPGLAGALNEQFF. CDR3 in DNA: TGCGCCAGCAGCCCGGGACTAGCGGGAGCTTTGAATGAGCAGTTCTTC.

This chain uses TRBV30 with TRBJ2-1; TRBD1 aligns across 7 bases. The V segment lost 2 bases and the J segment 10 bases; nucleotides outside the gene matches: 8. Germline CDR1 and CDR2: GTSNPN and SVGIG (reference sequence). The CDR3 loop spans 13 amino acids. CDR3 bases: TGTGCCTGGAGTTTGACAGGGTTCGGCGAGCAGTTCTTC. Translated: CAWSLTGFGEQFF.

This clonotype was detected ten times or more. V gene TRBV2 combines with J gene TRBJ2-7; 7 nucleotides agree with TRBD1. The CDR3 is 15 amino acids. Germline CDR1 is SNHLY and CDR2 is FYNNEI. V shed 8 bases, J shed 2 bases, and the junction held 12 bases outside the gene matches. The CDR3 DNA follows: TGTGCCAGCTGCCCTTCCGGGACAGAGACCTACGAGCAGTACTTC. Protein: CASCPSGTETYEQYF.

The chain combines TRBV5-1 with TRBJ2-3; D not resolved. The J call may be in error: the DNA end matches TRBJ1-5 better. The germline gives CDR1 SGHRS, CDR2 YFSETQ. The CDR3 contains 21 residues. CDR3 amino acids: CASSLGRAGPGSGSPTDTQHF. In DNA form, the CDR3 reads TGCGCCAGCAGCTTGGGACGTGCGGGCCCGGGTAGCGGGAGTCCTACAGATACGCAGCATTTT.

This clonotype was detected ten times or more. CDR3 protein: CATQPGQGSSDTQYF. In DNA, the CDR3 is TGTGCCACTCAACCGGGACAGGGTTCTTCCGATACGCAGTATTTT. V is TRBV24-1 and J is TRBJ2-3, with 9 bases identical to TRBD1. Losses at the gene ends were 10 bases for V and 6 bases for J; bases not matched to a gene: 13. This CDR3 contains 15 residues. Germline V lookup: CDR1 KGHDR, CDR2 SFDVKD.

This CDR3 reads CASRPSGNTIYF. The CDR3 nucleotides are TGTGCCAGTAGGCCATCTGGAAACACCATATATTTT. V and J are TRBV19 and TRBJ1-3; D is ambiguous. The CDR3 loop spans 12 amino acids. CDR1 and CDR2 from the germline V gene are LNHDA and SQIVND (reference sequence). V was trimmed by 6 bases and J by 1 base, leaving 4 bases between them.

This rearrangement joins TRBV5-4 to TRBJ2-2; the match to TRBD2 covers 7 bases. With V trimmed by 5 bases and J by 7 bases, 14 bases remained unmatched. Per the germline V gene, CDR1 is SGHNT and CDR2 is YYREEE (reference sequence). The CDR3 is made up of 16 amino acids. CDR3 bases: TGTGCCAGCAGGAGGGAGGGCCTCAAGGGATACGGGGAGCTGTTTTTT. Its translation is CASRREGLKGYGELFF. The entire variable domain, with the rest obtained from reference TRBV5-4 and TRBJ2-2, is as follows: ETGVTQSPTHLIKTRGQQVTLRCSSQSGHNTVSWYQQALGQGPQFIFQYYREEENGRGNFPPRFSGLQFPNYSSELNVNALELDDSALYLCASRREGLKGYGELFFGEGSRLTVL.

The chain has TRBV9 and TRBJ2-1, with D possibly TRBD2 on 5 matching bases. CDR3 length: 15 amino acids. The V end was cut by 1 base, the J end by 5 bases, with 13 bases between. The V gene's germline CDR1 is SGDLS and CDR2 YYNGEE. The CDR3 nucleotides are TGTGCCAGCAGCGTAAGATCCGGGGTCCACAATGAGCAGTTCTTC. Protein: CASSVRSGVHNEQFF.

There are a few counts of this clonotype. The V gene is TRBV19, the J gene TRBJ2-3; no clear D. CDR1 and CDR2 (germline): LNHDA, SQIVND (reference sequence). V was cut by 5 bases and J by 2 bases, with 8 bases left in between. This CDR3 is built from 13 residues. Here the CDR3 reads CASSYTITDTQYF. The CDR3 nucleotides are TGTGCCAGTAGTTACACAATCACAGATACGCAGTATTTT.

In this sample, this clonotype turned up many times. The rearrangement joins TRBV19 to TRBJ1-1; the match to TRBD1 covers 7 bases. CDR3 length: 14 amino acids. Germline V gene lookup returns CDR1 LNHDA and CDR2 SQIVND (reference sequence). The junction had 3 bases not matched to a gene; V was cut back by 4 bases and J by 1 base. As DNA, the CDR3 is TGTGCCAGTAGTACTGACAGGGCGAACACTGAAGCTTTCTTT. Amino acids: CASSTDRANTEAFF.